Listed here are 29 T cell receptor beta chains from one sample, sequenced in a study of shared clonotypes between healthy human individuals. This table comes from immunoSEQ multiplex PCR, and its TCRdb copy is limited to in-frame clones, with some not included. The sample lists about 2.1 million clones; roughly 95% were seen once. Terminally differentiated effector memory CD45RA+ cells were excluded by CCR7 positive selection of CD45RO-negative cells. Sequencing used naive CD8+ T cells from PBMCs. The receptors come from a man aged 18 to 29 in good health. Some clones in this sample may be carry-over from other donors' samples.

This clone was seen just once. This chain connects TRBV30 to TRBJ1-1, with no clear D. The CDR3 has 11 amino acids. Trimming removed 8 bases from V and 6 bases from J, with 13 bases in between. Germline V gene sequence: CDR1 GTSNPN, CDR2 SVGIG (reference sequence). This CDR3 is CAGIDWSEAFF. The CDR3 DNA is TGTGCCGGGATCGACTGGTCTGAAGCTTTCTTT.

About this clone itself: Other nucleotide sequences from this sample produce the same CDR3. This chain uses TRBV10-1 with TRBJ1-1; D is unclear. This CDR3 has 14 residues. CDR1 and CDR2 from the germline V gene are WNHNN and SYGVQD (reference sequence). Deletions cut 3 bases from V and 1 base from J, with 9 bases between. The CDR3, as DNA: TGCGCCAGCAGTGAAACACGGGGGAACACTGAAGCTTTCTTT. Its translation is CASSETRGNTEAFF.

This chain's CDR3 is CASSLEAYRGDYTQYF. Written as DNA, the CDR3 is TGTGCCAGCAGCTTAGAGGCCTATAGGGGGGATTATACGCAGTATTTT. The rearrangement links TRBV11-2 to TRBJ2-3, with D perhaps given as TRBD1 or TRBD2 (6 bases each). The CDR3 consists of 16 residues. Germline V CDR1 and CDR2: SGHAT, FQNNGV. The ends were cut back, 0 bases at V and 7 bases at J, with 17 bases in the middle.

The chain combines TRBV19 with TRBJ2-7, with D tentatively TRBD2 (6 bases). The CDR3 sequence is 13 residues long. The germline V gene encodes CDR1 LNHDA and CDR2 SQIVND (reference sequence). V was shortened by 4 bases and J by 3 bases, with 10 bases between the two germline ends. CDR3 sequence: CASSSGVRYEQYF. CDR3 nucleotide sequence: TGTGCCAGTAGTAGCGGGGTCCGCTACGAGCAGTACTTC.

A note on this clone: This same CDR3 is encoded by further DNA sequences in the sample. V is TRBV27 and J is TRBJ2-5, with 12 positions matching TRBD2. The CDR3 is 15 amino acids. Germline V gene lookup returns CDR1 MNHEY and CDR2 SMNVEV (reference sequence). V was clipped by 5 bases and J by 2 bases; unmatched bases: 3. The CDR3 here is CASSPTSGRQETQYF. The DNA of the CDR3 is TGTGCCAGCAGTCCGACTAGCGGGAGACAAGAGACCCAGTACTTC.

This chain uses TRBV5-1 with TRBJ2-5; D not resolved. This CDR3 spans 14 amino acids. CDR1 and CDR2 from the germline V gene are SGHRS and YFSETQ. V was trimmed by 4 bases and J by 1 base, leaving 11 bases between them. In nucleotides, the CDR3 is TGCGCCAGCAGCGCGAAAGCATTCCAAGAGACCCAGTACTTC. Translation: CASSAKAFQETQYF.

This rearrangement joins TRBV4-1 to TRBJ2-3, with D perhaps matching TRBD1 or TRBD2 (5 bases each). With 0 bases removed from V and 0 bases from J, the gap between germline ends came to 13 bases. CDR1 and CDR2 from the germline V gene are MGHRA and YSYEKL. This CDR3 comprises 17 residues. The CDR3 sequence: CASSQDPRGPSTDTQYF. The CDR3 coding sequence is TGCGCCAGCAGCCAAGATCCCCGGGGCCCCAGCACAGATACGCAGTATTTT.

The CDR3 protein is CASSLPGAANTEAFF. Written as DNA, the CDR3 is TGTGCCAGCAGTTTACCCGGGGCCGCGAACACTGAAGCTTTCTTT. The chain is built from TRBV28 and TRBJ1-1, with D maybe TRBD1 (5 bases). Between the trimmed V and J ends, which lost 2 bases and 1 base, there was a span of 11 bases. Germline V gene data show CDR1 as MDHEN and CDR2 as SYDVKM. The CDR3 has 15 amino acids.

This chain connects TRBV4-1 to TRBJ2-7, with 10 bases fitting TRBD1. The V gene's germline CDR1 is MGHRA and CDR2 YSYEKL. The CDR3 spans 16 residues. V gave up 3 bases and J gave up 7 bases; unmatched junction bases: 12. CDR3 nucleotides: TGCGCCAGCAGCCATTATCCGGGACAGGGGTACTGGGAGCAGTACTTC. Amino acids: CASSHYPGQGYWEQYF.

V usage is TRBV6-1 and J usage is TRBJ2-7, with TRBD2 matching 10 bases. The CDR3 contains 15 residues. With V trimmed by 6 bases and J by 2 bases, 7 bases remained unmatched. Germline V gene lookup returns CDR1 MNHNS and CDR2 SASEGT. CDR3 in DNA: TGTGCCAGCAGACTAGGACTAGCGGAAACCTACGAGCAGTACTTC. Translated, it gives CASRLGLAETYEQYF.

This chain uses TRBV28 with TRBJ2-2; 7 bases are shared with TRBD1. V was pared by 4 bases and J by 3 bases, with 8 bases of the junction left unmatched. CDR3 length: 16 residues. CDR1 and CDR2 (germline): MDHEN, SYDVKM. As DNA, the CDR3 is TGTGCCAGCAGTTCTACAGGGGCTTGGGACACCGGGGAGCTGTTTTTT. Its translation is CASSSTGAWDTGELFF.

On this clone itself: One end of the junction fails to match germline, which may point to a read error. This chain joins TRBV28 and TRBJ2-7; 9 positions match TRBD2. This CDR3 spans 16 amino acids. Germline V gives CDR1 MDHEN, CDR2 SYDVKM. In nucleotides, the CDR3 is TGTGCCAGCAGTGGCATACTAGCGGGCTCCGCTTACGGGCAGTACTTC. Translated, it gives CASSGILAGSAYGQYF. The variable domain in full, completed from reference TRBV28 and TRBJ2-7, reads DVKVTQSSRYLVKRTGEKVFLECVQDMDHENMFWYRQDPGLGLRLIYFSYDVKMKEKGDIPEGYSVSREKKERFSLILESASTNQTSMYLCASSGILAGSAYGQYFGPGTRLTVT.

The chain carries TRBV28 and TRBJ1-3, with D possibly matching TRBD1 (5 bases). Germline loops: CDR1 MDHEN, CDR2 SYDVKM. This CDR3 is 14 amino acids long. Trimming left V 6 bases short and J 5 bases short, with 14 bases between. For the CDR3, the DNA is TGTGCCAGCAGCCCGGGGCAGGGAAGAAACACCATATATTTT. Protein sequence: CASSPGQGRNTIYF.

The chain has TRBV25-1 and TRBJ2-5; unclear D gene. CDR3 size: 13 residues. CDR1 is MGHDK, CDR2 SYGVNS, per germline. V gave up 2 bases and J gave up 5 bases, with 9 bases separating them. The CDR3 region is CASSEAEVETQYF. The CDR3 DNA sequence: TGTGCCAGCAGTGAAGCAGAGGTGGAGACCCAGTACTTC.

The chain couples TRBV29-1 to TRBJ1-1, with 7 bases fitting TRBD1. The ends lost 8 bases at V and 0 bases at J; junction bases unmatched: 6. The germline V gene has CDR1 SQVTM and CDR2 ANQGSEA. The CDR3 has 13 residues. DNA for the CDR3: TGCAGCATCCAGACAGGGATGAACACTGAAGCTTTCTTT. It yields the protein CSIQTGMNTEAFF. The full variable domain, in which reference TRBV29-1 and TRBJ1-1 provide the parts outside the CDR3, is SAVISQKPSRDICQRGTSLTIQCQVDSQVTMMFWYRQQPGQSLTLIATANQGSEATYESGFVIDKFPISRPNLTFSTLTVSNMSPEDSSIYLCSIQTGMNTEAFFGQGTRLTVV.

As for this clone: The same CDR3 can be traced to other DNA sequences in this sample. V gene TRBV27 combines with J gene TRBJ2-1, with 7 bases identical to TRBD2. This CDR3 comprises 12 residues. V was clipped by 2 bases and J by 9 bases; unmatched bases: 1. Germline CDR1 MNHEY, CDR2 SMNVEV (reference sequence). This CDR3 reads CASSLGGGEQFF. The CDR3 nucleotides read TGTGCCAGCAGTTTAGGCGGGGGTGAGCAGTTCTTC.

This chain links TRBV27 with TRBJ2-7; 9 nucleotides match TRBD2. Germline V lookup: CDR1 MNHEY, CDR2 SMNVEV (reference sequence). The CDR3 loop spans 13 amino acids. The V segment lost 8 bases and the J segment 3 bases; nucleotides outside the gene matches: 5. DNA for the CDR3: TGTGCCAGCGCTCATAGCGGGGGCTACGAGCAGTACTTC. Translating gives CASAHSGGYEQYF.

Here the CDR3 DNA reads TGTGCCAGCAGTGACAGCGGGAGCGCTGGGGATACGCAGTATTTT. Protein: CASSDSGSAGDTQYF. The V call is TRBV6-4, the J call TRBJ2-3, with 8 bases fitting TRBD2. The CDR3 is 15 residues long. Germline loops: CDR1 MRHNA, CDR2 SNTAGT. V lost 2 bases to trimming and J lost 6 bases; unmatched junction nucleotides: 7.

The J gene is TRBJ2-7, the V gene TRBV27; the match to TRBD1 covers 7 bases. The CDR3 totals 14 residues. CDR1 MNHEY and CDR2 SMNVEV come from the germline V gene (reference sequence). V lost 6 bases, J lost 3 bases, and 8 bases stayed unmatched. CDR3 DNA sequence: TGTGCCAGCAGCCCCTTGACAGGGTTCTACGAGCAGTACTTC. Encoded protein: CASSPLTGFYEQYF.

This chain uses TRBV2 with TRBJ2-3; 9 bases agree with TRBD2. The CDR3 contains 15 residues. V dropped 4 bases and J dropped 7; count of bases not matched to a gene: 9. Germline CDR1 reads SNHLY; CDR2 reads FYNNEI. CDR3 protein: CASSASVGLAYTQYF. CDR3 in DNA: TGTGCCAGCAGTGCCTCGGTGGGACTAGCCTATACGCAGTATTTT.

V gene TRBV28 combines with J gene TRBJ2-7; tentatively, D is TRBD2 (6 bases). Between the trimmed V and J ends, which lost 8 bases and 1 base, there was a span of 12 bases. There are 13 residues in the CDR3. The V gene's germline CDR1 is MDHEN and CDR2 SYDVKM. CDR3 bases: TGTGCCAGCTCCTCCCGGGAGTCCTACGAGCAGTACTTC. As protein: CASSSRESYEQYF.

The table lists this clone with a count of one. The chain couples TRBV6-1 to TRBJ2-3; D is undetermined. V lost 2 bases to trimming and J lost 0 bases, with 12 bases between them. The CDR3 spans 16 residues. The germline V gene has CDR1 MNHNS and CDR2 SASEGT. The CDR3 protein is CASSEWVDSSTDTQYF. CDR3 DNA sequence: TGTGCCAGCAGTGAATGGGTCGATAGCAGCACAGATACGCAGTATTTT.

Points on this clone: Other nucleotide sequences from this sample produce the same CDR3. This chain connects TRBV27 to TRBJ2-7; D remains unclear. The CDR3 runs to 13 residues. Between the trimmed V and J ends, which lost 5 bases and 2 bases, there was a span of 10 bases. Looked up from germline, CDR1 is MNHEY and CDR2 is SMNVEV (reference sequence). CDR3: CASSPGRTYEQYF. CDR3 DNA: TGTGCCAGCAGTCCAGGTAGAACCTACGAGCAGTACTTC.

The chain carries TRBV27 and TRBJ2-7, with 7 nucleotides matching TRBD1. V lost 3 bases and J lost 2; bases outside the gene matches: 7. There are 15 residues in the CDR3. Germline V gene data show CDR1 as MNHEY and CDR2 as SMNVEV (reference sequence). DNA of the CDR3: TGTGCCAGCAGTTTGTTGGGGACAGCTCCCTACGAGCAGTACTTC. Its protein is CASSLLGTAPYEQYF.

This clone was observed a handful of times. The chain links TRBV27 to TRBJ1-1, with D hard to call. V lost 7 bases, J lost 6 bases, and 12 bases lay in between. Germline values: CDR1 MNHEY, CDR2 SMNVEV (reference sequence). This CDR3 is built from 12 residues. The CDR3 sequence: CASKTSGAEAFF. CDR3 DNA sequence: TGTGCCAGCAAGACATCTGGTGCTGAAGCTTTCTTT.

The CDR3 is CASGYDTSYEQYF. CDR3 coding DNA: TGTGCTAGTGGTTATGACACATCCTACGAGCAGTACTTC. This sequence joins TRBV12-5 and TRBJ2-7; unclear D gene. The CDR3 runs to 13 residues. Trimming left V 4 bases short and J 1 base short, with 8 bases between. Germline V lookup: CDR1 LGHNT, CDR2 FRNRAP.

V is TRBV28 and J is TRBJ2-1, with 8 bases identical to TRBD2. J was trimmed by 2 bases and V by 4 bases; bases with no gene match: 16. Germline values: CDR1 MDHEN, CDR2 SYDVKM. CDR3 length equals 19 residues. CDR3 loop: CASSSPPYEREWAYNEQFF. The CDR3 DNA is TGTGCCAGCAGTTCTCCCCCTTATGAGCGGGAGTGGGCCTACAATGAGCAGTTCTTC. Drawing the rest from reference TRBV28 and TRBJ2-1, the complete variable domain is DVKVTQSSRYLVKRTGEKVFLECVQDMDHENMFWYRQDPGLGLRLIYFSYDVKMKEKGDIPEGYSVSREKKERFSLILESASTNQTSMYLCASSSPPYEREWAYNEQFFGPGTRLTVL.

The V call is TRBV6-5, the J call TRBJ2-7, with D unresolved. The V gene lost 0 bases and the J gene lost 6 bases, with 15 bases spanning the gap. The CDR3 consists of 15 residues. Germline CDR1 reads MNHEY; CDR2 reads SVGAGI. The CDR3 here is CASSYSRSSRSEQYF. In DNA form, the CDR3 reads TGTGCCAGCAGTTACTCTCGTTCTTCCCGTAGCGAGCAGTACTTC.

On this clone: Other DNA sequences in the sample encode the same CDR3. CDR3 DNA: TGTGCCAGCAGTGTGAGCGGGAGGGCCCTCAATGAGCAGTTCTTC. Residues: CASSVSGRALNEQFF. The V call is TRBV7-8, the J call TRBJ2-1; 10 bases match TRBD2. The V gene end was trimmed by 6 bases and the J gene end by 6 bases; junction bases not matched to a gene: 8. This CDR3 spans 15 amino acids. In germline, CDR1 is SGHVS, CDR2 FQNEAQ.